The present TCR beta chain was sequenced within a study of shared clonotypes between healthy human individuals. Findings and limits, study-wide: Donor scarcity curtailed the genetic and exposure-history diversity represented herein.

On this clone itself: What it binds is not known.

V was trimmed by 2 bases and J by 8 bases, leaving 6 bases between them. Germline V gene lookup returns CDR1 SGHVS and CDR2 FQNEAQ. This CDR3 spans 12 amino acids. In the study's own analysis: ImmunoSEQ supplied junction-only sequences lacking quality scores, so filtering was different. Sequencing was performed with immunoSEQ multiplex PCR; in TCRdb, only in-frame clones are kept and a portion is missing. Clone size and the V and J calls come from that table; the DNA yielded D and trimming. This sample yields about half a million clones, of which over 60% are seen a single time; approximately 12% belongs to the top ten. All of the donors resided in Nashville, Tennessee, and each was a Caucasian adult. Roughly 90 million PBMCs went into genomic DNA for unsorted samples.

This clonotype was sampled from a middle-aged woman in good health. Some clones in this sample may be carry-over from other donors' samples. The rearrangement joins TRBV7-8 to TRBJ2-2; D is unclear. Sequencing used PBMCs. The DNA for the CDR3 is TGTGCCAGCAGCTTATTTAGTGGGGAGCTGTTTTTT. This encodes CASSLFSGELFF.